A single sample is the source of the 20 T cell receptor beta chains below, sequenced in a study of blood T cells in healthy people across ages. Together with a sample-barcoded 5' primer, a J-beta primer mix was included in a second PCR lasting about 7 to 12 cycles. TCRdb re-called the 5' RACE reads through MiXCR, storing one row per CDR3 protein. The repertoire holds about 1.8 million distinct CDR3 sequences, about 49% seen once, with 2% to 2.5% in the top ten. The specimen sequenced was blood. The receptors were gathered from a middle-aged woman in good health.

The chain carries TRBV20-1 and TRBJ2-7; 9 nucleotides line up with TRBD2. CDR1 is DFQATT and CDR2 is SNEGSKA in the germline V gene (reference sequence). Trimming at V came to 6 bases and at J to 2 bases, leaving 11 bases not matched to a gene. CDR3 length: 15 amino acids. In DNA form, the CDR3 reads TGCAGTGCCCCCCCCCCACTAGCGGGTACCTACGAGCAGTACTTC. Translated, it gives CSAPPPLAGTYEQYF.

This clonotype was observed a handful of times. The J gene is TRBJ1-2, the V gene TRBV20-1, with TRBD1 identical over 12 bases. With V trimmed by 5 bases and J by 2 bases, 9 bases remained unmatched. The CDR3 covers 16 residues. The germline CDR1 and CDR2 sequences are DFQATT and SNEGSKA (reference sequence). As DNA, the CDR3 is TGCAGTGCTCATCCTGGGACAGGGGGCAGAAACTATGGCTACACCTTC. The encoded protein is CSAHPGTGGRNYGYTF.

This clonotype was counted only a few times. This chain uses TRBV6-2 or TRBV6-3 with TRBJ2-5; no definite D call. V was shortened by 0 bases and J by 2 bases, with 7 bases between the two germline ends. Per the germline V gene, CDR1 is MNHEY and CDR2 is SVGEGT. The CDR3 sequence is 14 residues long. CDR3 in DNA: TGTGCCAGCAGTTACTCTCTCCATCAAGAGACCCAGTACTTC. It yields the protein CASSYSLHQETQYF.

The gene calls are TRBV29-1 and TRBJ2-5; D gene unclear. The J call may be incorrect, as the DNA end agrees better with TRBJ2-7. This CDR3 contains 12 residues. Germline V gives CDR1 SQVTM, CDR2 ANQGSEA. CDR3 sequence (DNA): TGCAGCGTTGAAGTAGGCACCTACGAGCAGTACTTC. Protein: CSVEVGTYEQYF.

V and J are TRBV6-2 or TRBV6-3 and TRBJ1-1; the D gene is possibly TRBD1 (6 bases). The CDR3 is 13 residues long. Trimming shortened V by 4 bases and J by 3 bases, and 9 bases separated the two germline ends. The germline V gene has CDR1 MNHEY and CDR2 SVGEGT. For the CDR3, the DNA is TGTGCCAGCAGTTTGACAGGACACACTGAAGCTTTCTTT. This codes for CASSLTGHTEAFF.

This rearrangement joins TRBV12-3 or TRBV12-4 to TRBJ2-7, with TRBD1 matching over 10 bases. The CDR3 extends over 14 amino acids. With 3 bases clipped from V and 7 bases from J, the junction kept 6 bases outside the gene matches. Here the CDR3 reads CASSFPGQGSEQYF. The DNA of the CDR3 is TGTGCCAGCAGTTTCCCGGGACAGGGGAGTGAGCAGTACTTC.

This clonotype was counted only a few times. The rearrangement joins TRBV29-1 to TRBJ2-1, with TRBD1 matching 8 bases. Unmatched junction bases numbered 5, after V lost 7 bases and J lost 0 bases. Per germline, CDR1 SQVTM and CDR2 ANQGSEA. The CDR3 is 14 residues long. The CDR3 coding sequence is TGCAGCGGAGGGACAGGCAGCTCCTACAATGAGCAGTTCTTC. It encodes CSGGTGSSYNEQFF.

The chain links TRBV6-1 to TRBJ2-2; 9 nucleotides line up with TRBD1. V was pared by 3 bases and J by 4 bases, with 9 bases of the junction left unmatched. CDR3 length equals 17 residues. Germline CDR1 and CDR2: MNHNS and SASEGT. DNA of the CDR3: TGTGCCAGCAGTGACTATCTCGGGACAGGGCTCACCGGGGAGCTGTTTTTT. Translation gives CASSDYLGTGLTGELFF.

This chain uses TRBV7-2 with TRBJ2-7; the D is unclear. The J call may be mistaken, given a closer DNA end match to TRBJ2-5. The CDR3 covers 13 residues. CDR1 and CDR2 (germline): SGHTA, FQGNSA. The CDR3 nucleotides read TGTGCCAGCAGCTTATCCGGGCCCCAGACCCAGTACTTC. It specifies CASSLSGPQTQYF.

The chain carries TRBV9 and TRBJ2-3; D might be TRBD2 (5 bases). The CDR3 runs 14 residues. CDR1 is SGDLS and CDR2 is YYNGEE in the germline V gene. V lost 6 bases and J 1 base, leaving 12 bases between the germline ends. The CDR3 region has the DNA TGTGCCAGCACCAGACGAGCGGGCACAGATACGCAGTATTTT. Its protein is CASTRRAGTDTQYF.

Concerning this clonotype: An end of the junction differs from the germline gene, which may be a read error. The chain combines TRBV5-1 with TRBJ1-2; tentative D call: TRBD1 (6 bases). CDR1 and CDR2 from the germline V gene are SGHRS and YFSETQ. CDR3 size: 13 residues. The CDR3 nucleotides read TGCGCCAGCGGTAACCGGGACACATATGACTACACCTTC. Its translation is CASGNRDTYDYTF.

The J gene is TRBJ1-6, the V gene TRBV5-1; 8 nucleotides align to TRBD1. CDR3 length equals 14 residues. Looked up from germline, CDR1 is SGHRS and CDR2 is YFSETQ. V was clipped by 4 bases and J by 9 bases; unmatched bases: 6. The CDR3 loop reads CASSHGTGSSPLHF. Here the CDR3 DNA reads TGCGCCAGCAGCCACGGGACAGGAAGTTCACCCCTCCACTTT.

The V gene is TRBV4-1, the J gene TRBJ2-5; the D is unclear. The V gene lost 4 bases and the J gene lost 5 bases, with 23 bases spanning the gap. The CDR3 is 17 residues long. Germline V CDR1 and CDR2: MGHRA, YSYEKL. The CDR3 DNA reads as TGCGCCAGCAGCCCGCGTCCGGACGTAGGAATGATGGAGACCCAGTACTTC. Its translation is CASSPRPDVGMMETQYF.

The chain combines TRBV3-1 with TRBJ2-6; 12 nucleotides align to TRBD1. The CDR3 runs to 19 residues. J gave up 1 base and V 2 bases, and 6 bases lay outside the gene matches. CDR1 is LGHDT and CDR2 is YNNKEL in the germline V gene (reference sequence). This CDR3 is CASSQPWDRGQSGANVLTF. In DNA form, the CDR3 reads TGTGCCAGCAGCCAACCTTGGGACAGGGGGCAGTCTGGGGCCAACGTCCTGACTTTC.

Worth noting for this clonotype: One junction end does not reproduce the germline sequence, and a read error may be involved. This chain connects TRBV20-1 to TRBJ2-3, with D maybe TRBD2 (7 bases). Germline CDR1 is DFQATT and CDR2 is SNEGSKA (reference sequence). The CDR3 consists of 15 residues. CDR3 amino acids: CGARDMGGGRDTQYF. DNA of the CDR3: TGCGGTGCTAGAGATATGGGGGGGGGCCGTGATACGCAGTATTTT.

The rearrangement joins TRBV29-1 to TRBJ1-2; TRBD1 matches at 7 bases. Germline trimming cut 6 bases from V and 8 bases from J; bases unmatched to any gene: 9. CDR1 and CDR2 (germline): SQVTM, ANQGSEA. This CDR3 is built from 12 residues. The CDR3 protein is CSVATGTGGYTF. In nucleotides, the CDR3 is TGCAGCGTAGCGACAGGGACGGGGGGCTACACCTTC.

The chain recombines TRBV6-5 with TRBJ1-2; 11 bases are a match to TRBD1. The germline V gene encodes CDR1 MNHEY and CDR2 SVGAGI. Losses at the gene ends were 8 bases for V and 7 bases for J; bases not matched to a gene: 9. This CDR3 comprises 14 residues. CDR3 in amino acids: CASGEDRGLGGYTF. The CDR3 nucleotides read TGTGCCAGCGGGGAGGACAGGGGGCTAGGTGGCTACACCTTC.

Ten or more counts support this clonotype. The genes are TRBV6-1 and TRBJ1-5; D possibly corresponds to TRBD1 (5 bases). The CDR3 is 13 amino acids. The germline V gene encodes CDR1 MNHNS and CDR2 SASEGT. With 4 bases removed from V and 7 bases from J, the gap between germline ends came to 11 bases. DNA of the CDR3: TGTGCCAGCAGTGTGGGGGTGGAACAGCCCCAGCATTTT. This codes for CASSVGVEQPQHF.

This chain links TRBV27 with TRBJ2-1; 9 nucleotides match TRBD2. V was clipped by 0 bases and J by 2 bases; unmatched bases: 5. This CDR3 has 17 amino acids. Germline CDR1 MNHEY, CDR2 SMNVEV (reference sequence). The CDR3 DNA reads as TGTGCCAGCAGTTTATCGCTAGCGGGGCTACCCTACAATGAGCAGTTCTTC. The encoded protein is CASSLSLAGLPYNEQFF.

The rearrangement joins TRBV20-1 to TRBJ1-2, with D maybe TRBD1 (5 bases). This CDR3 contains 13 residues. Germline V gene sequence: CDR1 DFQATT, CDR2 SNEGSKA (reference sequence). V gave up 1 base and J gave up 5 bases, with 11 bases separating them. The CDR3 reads CSARVGTRYGYTF. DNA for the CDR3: TGCAGTGCTAGAGTTGGGACGCGTTATGGCTACACCTTC.